The 21 T cell receptor beta chains below were found in one sample sequenced in a study of PD-1 blockade in classical Hodgkin lymphoma. Time point: newly diagnosed, previously untreated cHL patient sample. Only in-frame clones appear in the TCRdb table, and some are missing; sequencing was by immunoSEQ multiplex PCR. The sample carries about 25,000 clones, 94% recorded once. Sequences were obtained from peripheral blood mononuclear cells (PBMCs). The source is a human donor with classical Hodgkin lymphoma.

This rearrangement joins TRBV7-9 to TRBJ2-2, with 7 positions matching TRBD1. The germline V gene encodes CDR1 SEHNR and CDR2 FQNEAQ (reference sequence). The CDR3 is 14 amino acids. The V gene end was trimmed by 5 bases and the J gene end by 2 bases; junction bases not matched to a gene: 2. CDR3 sequence reads: CASSRQGNTGELFF. The CDR3 DNA sequence: TGTGCCAGCAGCCGACAGGGAAACACCGGGGAGCTGTTTTTT.

The V and J genes are TRBV28 and TRBJ2-3, with D possibly matching TRBD2 (6 bases). Between the trimmed V and J ends, which lost 7 bases and 7 bases, there was a span of 15 bases. The CDR3 covers 13 residues. The V gene's germline CDR1 is MDHEN and CDR2 SYDVKM. The CDR3, as DNA: TGTGCCAGCACCTATTCGGGGGTGAATACGCAGTATTTT. Residues: CASTYSGVNTQYF. The whole variable domain, remainder taken from reference TRBV28 and TRBJ2-3, is DVKVTQSSRYLVKRTGEKVFLECVQDMDHENMFWYRQDPGLGLRLIYFSYDVKMKEKGDIPEGYSVSREKKERFSLILESASTNQTSMYLCASTYSGVNTQYFGPGTRLTVL.

The CDR3 bases are TGTGCCAGCTCACCCGGGACGGGCCTAACGAACACCGGGGAGCTGTTTTTT. Its translation is CASSPGTGLTNTGELFF. The V gene is TRBV18, the J gene TRBJ2-2, with D possibly called TRBD1 or TRBD2 (5 bases each). Trimming shortened V by 3 bases and J by 0 bases, and 14 bases separated the two germline ends. The CDR3 runs 17 residues. Germline V gives CDR1 KGHSH, CDR2 LQKENI.

V and J are TRBV10-1 and TRBJ2-5; 13 nucleotides agree with TRBD2. V lost 3 bases to trimming and J lost 5 bases; unmatched junction nucleotides: 6. Looked up from germline, CDR1 is WNHNN and CDR2 is SYGVQD (reference sequence). The CDR3 has 16 amino acids. CDR3 nucleotide sequence: TGCGCCAGCAGTGATAGGACTAGCGGGAGAATTGAGACCCAGTACTTC. This sequence encodes CASSDRTSGRIETQYF.

V gene TRBV7-9 combines with J gene TRBJ2-5, with 7 bases fitting TRBD1. The CDR3 sequence is 16 residues long. Per germline, CDR1 SEHNR and CDR2 FQNEAQ (reference sequence). The junction had 12 bases not matched to a gene; V was cut back by 4 bases and J by 4 bases. The CDR3, as DNA: TGTGCCAGCAGCTCCATCGACAGGGTTTGGGGAGAGACCCAGTACTTC. This sequence encodes CASSSIDRVWGETQYF.

The CDR3: CASSAKSGTVYTGELFF. In DNA, the CDR3 is TGTGCCAGCAGCGCCAAGTCGGGGACGGTTTACACCGGGGAGCTGTTTTTT. The V and J genes are TRBV9 and TRBJ2-2, with D perhaps assigned TRBD1 or TRBD2 (5 bases each). The CDR3 has 17 amino acids. In germline, CDR1 is SGDLS, CDR2 YYNGEE. V shed 3 bases and J shed 3 bases, with 18 bases lying between them.

The chain links TRBV7-2 to TRBJ2-2; D unclear. CDR3 length: 14 residues. The V gene's germline CDR1 is SGHTA and CDR2 FQGNSA. Trimming took 0 bases from V and 7 from J, leaving 9 bases between them. CDR3 sequence: CASSLARIGGELFF. In nucleotides, the CDR3 is TGTGCCAGCAGCTTAGCGCGGATAGGCGGGGAGCTGTTTTTT.

The chain carries TRBV19 and TRBJ1-5; D gene uncertain. V was pared by 4 bases and J by 2 bases, with 12 bases between. Germline V CDR1 and CDR2: LNHDA, SQIVND (reference sequence). The CDR3 totals 15 residues. CDR3 nucleotide sequence: TGTGCCAGTAGTACGAGATTTGCGGGCAATCAGCCCCAGCATTTT. It specifies CASSTRFAGNQPQHF. Together with reference TRBV19 and TRBJ1-5, the CDR3 gives the full variable domain: DGGITQSPKYLFRKEGQNVTLSCEQNLNHDAMYWYRQDPGQGLRLIYYSQIVNDFQKGDIAEGYSVSREKKESFPLTVTSAQKNPTAFYLCASSTRFAGNQPQHFGDGTRLSIL.

The rearrangement uses TRBV28 and TRBJ2-6; no definite D call. The germline CDR1 and CDR2 sequences are MDHEN and SYDVKM. The CDR3 has 16 residues. V lost 7 bases to trimming and J lost 0 bases, with 13 bases between them. CDR3 loop: CASTPGRFSGANVLTF. The CDR3 DNA reads as TGTGCCAGCACCCCTGGCCGTTTCTCTGGGGCCAACGTCCTGACTTTC.

This chain joins TRBV6-4 and TRBJ2-3, with D unclear. CDR3 size: 13 residues. Germline V lookup: CDR1 MRHNA, CDR2 SNTAGT. Trimming took off 2 bases at V and 0 bases at J, with 3 bases between the two ends. The CDR3 loop is CASSDGSTDTQYF. In DNA, the CDR3 is TGTGCCAGCAGTGACGGGAGCACAGATACGCAGTATTTT.

The chain uses TRBV7-2 and TRBJ1-1; TRBD1 might be the D (5 bases). From germline, CDR1 is SGHTA and CDR2 FQGNSA. The CDR3 has 14 amino acids. The ends were cut back, 5 bases at V and 2 bases at J, with 12 bases in the middle. The CDR3 region is CASSRRTLNTEAFF. CDR3 sequence (DNA): TGTGCCAGCAGCCGGAGGACACTAAACACTGAAGCTTTCTTT.

The chain recombines TRBV18 with TRBJ1-2; no reliable D call. The V end lost 1 base, the J end lost 4 bases, and 7 bases lay between the germline ends. The CDR3 extends over 13 amino acids. CDR1 is KGHSH, CDR2 LQKENI, per germline. CDR3 in DNA: TGTGCCAGCTCACCACTTGGTTTCTATGGCTACACCTTC. The encoded protein is CASSPLGFYGYTF.

The chain recombines TRBV5-1 with TRBJ2-3; TRBD1 or TRBD2 may be the D gene (5 bases each). The CDR3 totals 14 residues. Germline V gives CDR1 SGHRS, CDR2 YFSETQ. Trimming removed 2 bases from V and 0 bases from J, with 7 bases in between. The CDR3 DNA reads as TGCGCCAGCAGCTTCGGGACCAGCACAGATACGCAGTATTTT. Its protein product is CASSFGTSTDTQYF.

As regards this clone: Germline and junction disagree at one end, which may indicate a read error. The chain employs TRBV5-6 and TRBJ2-6; unclear D gene. The CDR3 totals 12 residues. CDR1 is SGHDT and CDR2 is YYEEEE in the germline V gene. CDR3 in amino acids: CAGSLRANVLTF. CDR3 DNA sequence: TGTGCCGGCAGCTTGCGTGCCAACGTCCTGACTTTC.

V is TRBV19 and J is TRBJ2-3; D uncertain. The CDR3 is 16 amino acids. Per the germline V gene, CDR1 is LNHDA and CDR2 is SQIVND (reference sequence). Trimming left V 3 bases short and J 0 bases short, with 13 bases between. The CDR3, as DNA: TGTGCCAGTAGTATCCCCGGCGGAGAAAGCACAGATACGCAGTATTTT. Translated: CASSIPGGESTDTQYF.

CDR3 DNA sequence: TGTGCCAGCAGTTACTCGAGCGGGGTTGGCACTGAAGCTTTCTTT. Its translation is CASSYSSGVGTEAFF. The rearrangement links TRBV6-5 to TRBJ1-1, with unresolved D. Trimming pared 0 bases from V and 4 bases from J, leaving 12 bases between. From germline, CDR1 is MNHEY and CDR2 SVGAGI. The CDR3 extends over 15 amino acids.

The V call is TRBV9, the J call TRBJ2-1, with unresolved D. Germline-derived CDR1 and CDR2 are SGDLS and YYNGEE. This CDR3 contains 16 residues. V was cut by 3 bases and J by 4 bases, with 17 bases left in between. CDR3: CASSEELQLGYNEQFF. For the CDR3, the DNA is TGTGCCAGCAGCGAGGAACTCCAACTGGGGTACAATGAGCAGTTCTTC.

The chain couples TRBV28 to TRBJ2-7, with TRBD2 matching over 8 bases. After removal of 7 bases from V and 5 bases from J, the junction contained 10 bases not matched to a gene. Germline CDR1 MDHEN, CDR2 SYDVKM. CDR3 size: 14 residues. The CDR3 is CASNPVAGQHEQYF. CDR3 in DNA: TGTGCCAGCAACCCCGTAGCGGGGCAGCACGAGCAGTACTTC.

V usage is TRBV29-1 and J usage is TRBJ2-6; TRBD1 matches at 7 bases. Germline loops: CDR1 SQVTM, CDR2 ANQGSEA. V shed 6 bases, J shed 0 bases, and the junction held 11 bases outside the gene matches. CDR3 length: 17 residues. This CDR3 is CSVQDRLSSSGANVLTF. The CDR3 DNA reads TGCAGCGTCCAGGACAGGCTTTCAAGCTCTGGGGCCAACGTCCTGACTTTC.

This clone was seen a single time. The chain combines TRBV9 with TRBJ2-1; 8 nucleotides line up with TRBD2. V was pared by 0 bases and J by 6 bases, with 8 bases of the junction left unmatched. The V gene's germline CDR1 is SGDLS and CDR2 YYNGEE. This CDR3 region has 16 residues. The CDR3 is CASSVGGGGLGNEQFF. CDR3 nucleotide sequence: TGTGCCAGCAGCGTAGGTGGCGGGGGGCTAGGCAATGAGCAGTTCTTC.

This clone appeared a few times. The rearrangement joins TRBV7-9 to TRBJ1-1; D not resolved. Deletions cut 6 bases from V and 1 base from J, with 9 bases between. The CDR3 consists of 13 residues. CDR1 is SEHNR and CDR2 is FQNEAQ in the germline V gene (reference sequence). The CDR3 is CASSITGNTEAFF. The CDR3 nucleotides are TGTGCCAGCAGTATCACGGGGAACACTGAAGCTTTCTTT.